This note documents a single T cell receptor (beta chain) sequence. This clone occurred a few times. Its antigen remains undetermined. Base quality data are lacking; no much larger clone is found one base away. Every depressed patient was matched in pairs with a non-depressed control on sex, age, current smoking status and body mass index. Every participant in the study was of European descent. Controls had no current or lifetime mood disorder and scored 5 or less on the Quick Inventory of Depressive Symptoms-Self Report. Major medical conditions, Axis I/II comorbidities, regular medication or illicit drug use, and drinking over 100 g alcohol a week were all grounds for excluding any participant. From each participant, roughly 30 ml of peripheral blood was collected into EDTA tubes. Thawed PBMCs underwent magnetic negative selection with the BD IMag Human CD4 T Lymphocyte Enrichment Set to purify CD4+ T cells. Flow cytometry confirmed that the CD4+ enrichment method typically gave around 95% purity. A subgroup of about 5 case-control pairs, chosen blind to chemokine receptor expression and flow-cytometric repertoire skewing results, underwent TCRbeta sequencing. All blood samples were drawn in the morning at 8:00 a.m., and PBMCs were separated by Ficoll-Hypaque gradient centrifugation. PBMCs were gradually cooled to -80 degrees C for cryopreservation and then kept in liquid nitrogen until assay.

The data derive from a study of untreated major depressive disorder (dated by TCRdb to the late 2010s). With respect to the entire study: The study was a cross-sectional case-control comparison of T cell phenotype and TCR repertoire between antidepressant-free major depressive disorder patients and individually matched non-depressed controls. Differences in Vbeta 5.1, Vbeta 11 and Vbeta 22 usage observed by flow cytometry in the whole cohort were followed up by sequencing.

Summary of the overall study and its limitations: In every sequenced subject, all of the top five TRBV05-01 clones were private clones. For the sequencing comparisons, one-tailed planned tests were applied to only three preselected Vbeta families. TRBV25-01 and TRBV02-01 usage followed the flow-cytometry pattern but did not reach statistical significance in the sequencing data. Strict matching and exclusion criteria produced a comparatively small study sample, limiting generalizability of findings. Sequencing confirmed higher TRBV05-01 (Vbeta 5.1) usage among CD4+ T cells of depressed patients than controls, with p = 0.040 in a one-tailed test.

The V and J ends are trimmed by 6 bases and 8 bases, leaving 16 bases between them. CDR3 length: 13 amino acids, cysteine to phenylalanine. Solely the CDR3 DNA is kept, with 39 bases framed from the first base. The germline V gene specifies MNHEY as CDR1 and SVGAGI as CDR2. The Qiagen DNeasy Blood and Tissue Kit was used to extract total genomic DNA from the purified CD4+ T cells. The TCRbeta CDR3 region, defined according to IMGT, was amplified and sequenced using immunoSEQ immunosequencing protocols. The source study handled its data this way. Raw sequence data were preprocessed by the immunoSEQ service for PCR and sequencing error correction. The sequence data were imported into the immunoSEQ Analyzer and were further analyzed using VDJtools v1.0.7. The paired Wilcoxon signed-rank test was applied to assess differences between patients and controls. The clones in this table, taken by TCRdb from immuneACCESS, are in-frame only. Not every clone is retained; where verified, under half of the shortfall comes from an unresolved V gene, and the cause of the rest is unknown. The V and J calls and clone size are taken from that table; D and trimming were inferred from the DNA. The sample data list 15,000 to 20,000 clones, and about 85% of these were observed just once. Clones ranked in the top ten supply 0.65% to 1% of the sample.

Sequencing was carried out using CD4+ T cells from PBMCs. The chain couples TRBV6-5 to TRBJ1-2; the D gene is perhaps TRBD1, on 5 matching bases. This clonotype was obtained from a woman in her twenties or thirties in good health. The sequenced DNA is TGTGCCAGCAGCCCGGGGCAGGCAGGCGGCTACACCTTC. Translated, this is CASSPGQAGGYTF.